A selection of T cell receptor beta chains follows, all from one sample in a study of T cell changes during pregnancy in multiple sclerosis. Method: immunoSEQ multiplex PCR; TCRdb's copy keeps in-frame clones and lacks some. Here the sample spans approximately 40,000 clones, 88% being singletons. Specimen: CD4+ T cells from peripheral blood mononuclear cells, collected in the first trimester of pregnancy. These receptor sequences come from a female donor with multiple sclerosis, enrolled in a pregnancy study. Both conserved end residues are part of each CDR3. A D gene is named only where the DNA matches it firmly. Not every row has a clone size; where given, it reads once, few, many or a size class.

CDR3 protein: CARGGRNEKLFF
CDR3 DNA: TGTGCCAGGGGAGGGCGGAATGAAAAACTGTTTTTT
clone size: NA
V gene: TRBV2
J gene: TRBJ1-4
D gene: NA

CDR3 protein: CASTFKPSHPGATGMNTEAFF
CDR3 DNA: TGTGCCAGCACCTTCAAACCTTCTCACCCCGGCGCAACAGGGATGAACACTGAAGCTTTCTTT
clone size: NA
V gene: TRBV28
J gene: TRBJ1-1
D gene: NA

CDR3 protein: CATETRGETQYF
CDR3 DNA: TGTGCCACGGAGACTAGAGGAGAGACCCAGTACTTC
clone size: NA
V gene: TRBV28
J gene: TRBJ2-5
D gene: NA

CDR3 protein: CAIRSSGANLSYEQYF
CDR3 DNA: TGTGCCATCAGGAGTAGCGGAGCTAACCTCTCCTACGAGCAGTACTTC
clone size: NA
V gene: TRBV10-3
J gene: TRBJ2-7
D gene: NA

CDR3 protein: CSVRRYGASERRGREGEQFF
CDR3 DNA: TGCAGCGTCCGGCGGTATGGGGCTAGCGAGCGGCGGGGACGTGAAGGTGAGCAGTTCTTC
clone size: NA
V gene: TRBV29-1
J gene: TRBJ2-1
D gene: NA

CDR3 protein: CASSPPASGDYEQYF
CDR3 DNA: TGTGCCAGCAGTCCCCCGGCTAGCGGTGACTACGAGCAGTACTTC
clone size: NA
V gene: TRBV6-1
J gene: TRBJ2-7
D gene: TRBD2

CDR3 protein: CASSMTGFGETQYF
CDR3 DNA: TGTGCCAGCAGCATGACAGGGTTTGGCGAGACCCAGTACTTC
clone size: NA
V gene: TRBV5-4
J gene: TRBJ2-5
D gene: TRBD1

CDR3 protein: CAWGLAGGGETQYF
CDR3 DNA: TGTGCCTGGGGGCTAGCGGGGGGAGGTGAGACCCAGTACTTC
clone size: NA
V gene: TRBV30
J gene: TRBJ2-5
D gene: TRBD2

CDR3 protein: CASSYSGVTTF
CDR3 DNA: TGTGCCAGCAGTTACTCAGGGGTTACCACCTTC
clone size: NA
V gene: TRBV6-6
J gene: TRBJ1-2
D gene: NA

CDR3 protein: CASTLFSISGYNEQFF
CDR3 DNA: TGTGCCAGCACCCTTTTCTCAATCTCCGGGTACAATGAGCAGTTCTTC
clone size: NA
V gene: TRBV11-2
J gene: TRBJ2-1
D gene: NA

CDR3 protein: CASSLGRGETQYF
CDR3 DNA: TGTGCCAGCAGCTTAGGAAGGGGTGAGACCCAGTACTTC
clone size: once
V gene: TRBV7-7
J gene: TRBJ2-5
D gene: NA

CDR3 protein: CASSLSRLGSTEAFF
CDR3 DNA: TGTGCCAGCAGCTTGTCGCGGTTAGGGAGCACTGAAGCTTTCTTT
clone size: NA
V gene: TRBV5-4
J gene: TRBJ1-1
D gene: NA

CDR3 protein: CASSLGGQHGYTF
CDR3 DNA: TGCGCCAGCAGCTTGGGGGGGCAACATGGCTACACCTTC
clone size: NA
V gene: TRBV5-1
J gene: TRBJ1-2
D gene: NA

CDR3 protein: CAWSVGLAGGEQYF
CDR3 DNA: TGTGCCTGGAGTGTCGGACTAGCGGGAGGGGAGCAGTACTTC
clone size: NA
V gene: TRBV30
J gene: TRBJ2-7
D gene: TRBD2

CDR3 protein: CASSLDYGGGSNEQFF
CDR3 DNA: TGTGCCAGCAGCTTAGATTACGGGGGAGGGAGCAATGAGCAGTTCTTC
clone size: NA
V gene: TRBV7-7
J gene: TRBJ2-1
D gene: TRBD2

CDR3 protein: CASSLVAGGLSEQFF
CDR3 DNA: TGCGCCAGCAGCTTGGTTGCGGGGGGGTTAAGTGAGCAGTTCTTC
clone size: NA
V gene: TRBV5-1
J gene: TRBJ2-1
D gene: TRBD2

CDR3 protein: CASRSDRDRVFPQPAYEQYF
CDR3 DNA: TGCGCCAGCAGGAGCGACCGGGACAGAGTTTTTCCCCAACCCGCCTACGAGCAGTACTTC
clone size: NA
V gene: TRBV10-1
J gene: TRBJ2-7
D gene: TRBD1

CDR3 protein: CASSLALGGEETQYF
CDR3 DNA: TGTGCCAGCAGCTTAGCGCTAGGGGGAGAAGAGACCCAGTACTTC
clone size: NA
V gene: TRBV7-2
J gene: TRBJ2-5
D gene: NA

CDR3 protein: CASSQGAGVPGNQPQHF
CDR3 DNA: TGCGCCAGCAGCCAAGGGGCAGGGGTTCCGGGCAATCAGCCCCAGCATTTT
clone size: NA
V gene: TRBV4-1
J gene: TRBJ1-5
D gene: NA

CDR3 protein: CASRPGTATDTQYF
CDR3 DNA: TGCGCCAGCAGACCCGGGACTGCCACAGATACGCAGTATTTT
clone size: NA
V gene: TRBV5-1
J gene: TRBJ2-3
D gene: NA

CDR3 protein: CASSLPSGGAYEQFF
CDR3 DNA: TGTGCCAGCAGCTTACCTAGCGGGGGGGCATATGAGCAGTTCTTC
clone size: NA
V gene: TRBV7-2
J gene: TRBJ2-1
D gene: TRBD2

CDR3 protein: CASSQHLGAGGNEQFF
CDR3 DNA: TGTGCCAGCAGCCAGCATTTGGGGGCAGGAGGCAATGAGCAGTTCTTC
clone size: NA
V gene: TRBV7-8
J gene: TRBJ2-1
D gene: NA

CDR3 protein: CASSRGQFGNEQFF
CDR3 DNA: TGTGCCAGCAGTCGCGGACAATTTGGCAATGAGCAGTTCTTC
clone size: NA
V gene: TRBV7-2
J gene: TRBJ2-1
D gene: NA

CDR3 protein: CASSISSRQGDFYEQYF
CDR3 DNA: TGTGCCAGTAGTATCTCCAGTCGGCAGGGGGACTTCTACGAGCAGTACTTC
clone size: NA
V gene: TRBV19
J gene: TRBJ2-7
D gene: NA

CDR3 protein: CASSQSAGGLLYEQYF
CDR3 DNA: TGTGCCAGCAGCCAGAGCGCGGGGGGGCTTTTATACGAGCAGTACTTC
clone size: NA
V gene: TRBV14
J gene: TRBJ2-7
D gene: TRBD2

CDR3 protein: CASSWTGAGNYGYTF
CDR3 DNA: TGTGCCAGCAGTTGGACAGGGGCCGGTAACTATGGCTACACCTTC
clone size: NA
V gene: TRBV6-5
J gene: TRBJ1-2
D gene: TRBD1

CDR3 protein: CASSLAGSGNTIYF
CDR3 DNA: TGTGCCAGCAGCTTGGCAGGATCTGGAAACACCATATATTTT
clone size: NA
V gene: TRBV7-9
J gene: TRBJ1-3
D gene: NA

CDR3 protein: CASRTGGTNEQYF
CDR3 DNA: TGCGCCAGCAGGACAGGGGGTACGAACGAGCAGTACTTC
clone size: NA
V gene: TRBV5-1
J gene: TRBJ2-7
D gene: TRBD1

CDR3 protein: CASTLTGGHPDEQYF
CDR3 DNA: TGTGCCAGTACCTTGACAGGGGGCCATCCAGACGAGCAGTACTTC
clone size: NA
V gene: TRBV19
J gene: TRBJ2-7
D gene: TRBD1

CDR3 protein: CASSFTGAYEQYF
CDR3 DNA: TGTGCCAGCAGCTTTACAGGAGCCTACGAGCAGTACTTC
clone size: NA
V gene: TRBV13
J gene: TRBJ2-7
D gene: NA

CDR3 protein: CAWSVLADNEQFF
CDR3 DNA: TGTGCCTGGAGTGTACTAGCGGACAATGAGCAGTTCTTC
clone size: NA
V gene: TRBV30
J gene: TRBJ2-1
D gene: TRBD2

CDR3 protein: CASSSRTTSGKSSYNEQFF
CDR3 DNA: TGTGCCAGCAGTTCAAGGACCACTAGCGGGAAAAGCTCCTACAATGAGCAGTTCTTC
clone size: NA
V gene: TRBV28
J gene: TRBJ2-1
D gene: TRBD2

CDR3 protein: CAWSSLMDEQYF
CDR3 DNA: TGTGCCTGGAGTTCCCTAATGGACGAGCAGTACTTC
clone size: NA
V gene: TRBV30
J gene: TRBJ2-7
D gene: NA

CDR3 protein: CASSDGGRPPYEQYF
CDR3 DNA: TGTGCCAGCAGTGACGGAGGCCGACCTCCCTACGAGCAGTACTTC
clone size: NA
V gene: TRBV25-1
J gene: TRBJ2-7
D gene: NA

CDR3 protein: CASMRQGRTEAFF
CDR3 DNA: TGTGCCAGCATGCGACAGGGGCGAACTGAAGCTTTCTTT
clone size: NA
V gene: TRBV27
J gene: TRBJ1-1
D gene: TRBD1

CDR3 protein: CASSLDTSNQPQHF
CDR3 DNA: TGCGCCAGCAGCTTAGACACTAGCAATCAGCCCCAGCATTTT
clone size: few
V gene: TRBV5-1
J gene: TRBJ1-5
D gene: NA

CDR3 protein: CASSAGTGIGTIYF
CDR3 DNA: TGTGCCAGCAGCGCGGGGACAGGGATAGGTACCATATATTTT
clone size: NA
V gene: TRBV9
J gene: TRBJ1-3
D gene: TRBD1

CDR3 protein: CASSSDREGDQPQHF
CDR3 DNA: TGTGCCAGCAGCTCAGACAGGGAAGGGGATCAGCCCCAGCATTTT
clone size: NA
V gene: TRBV5-6
J gene: TRBJ1-5
D gene: TRBD1

CDR3 protein: CASSLTGDQPQHF
CDR3 DNA: TGTGCCAGCAGTTTAACAGGGGATCAGCCCCAGCATTTT
clone size: NA
V gene: TRBV27
J gene: TRBJ1-5
D gene: TRBD1

CDR3 protein: CASSWSTGKWYEQYF
CDR3 DNA: TGTGCCAGCAGTTGGTCTACAGGGAAGTGGTACGAGCAGTACTTC
clone size: once
V gene: TRBV28
J gene: TRBJ2-7
D gene: NA

CDR3 protein: CASSSFGLAGVHEQYF
CDR3 DNA: TGTGCCAGCAGTTCATTTGGACTAGCGGGAGTACACGAGCAGTACTTC
clone size: NA
V gene: TRBV6-5
J gene: TRBJ2-7
D gene: TRBD2

CDR3 protein: CASSFQVELTGGFTDTQYF
CDR3 DNA: TGTGCCAGCAGCTTTCAAGTCGAGCTAACAGGGGGATTCACAGATACGCAGTATTTT
clone size: NA
V gene: TRBV2
J gene: TRBJ2-3
D gene: TRBD1

CDR3 protein: CASSLGHPVDEQYF
CDR3 DNA: TGCGCCAGCAGCTTGGGACACCCCGTGGACGAGCAGTACTTC
clone size: NA
V gene: TRBV5-1
J gene: TRBJ2-7
D gene: NA

CDR3 protein: CASSLRRSDGYTF
CDR3 DNA: TGTGCCAGCAGTTTGCGGAGGTCCGATGGCTACACCTTC
clone size: NA
V gene: TRBV27
J gene: TRBJ1-2
D gene: NA

CDR3 protein: CASSAQANTEAFF
CDR3 DNA: TGTGCCAGCAGCGCCCAGGCGAACACTGAAGCTTTCTTT
clone size: NA
V gene: TRBV7-9
J gene: TRBJ1-1
D gene: NA

CDR3 protein: CASSLVMAVRNTIYF
CDR3 DNA: TGTGCCAGCAGCTTAGTAATGGCAGTACGAAACACCATATATTTT
clone size: NA
V gene: TRBV7-2
J gene: TRBJ1-3
D gene: NA

CDR3 protein: CASSSPGNTEAFF
CDR3 DNA: TGTGCCAGCAGTTCGCCCGGGAACACTGAAGCTTTCTTT
clone size: once
V gene: TRBV28
J gene: TRBJ1-1
D gene: NA

CDR3 protein: CSASNQYEQYF
CDR3 DNA: TGCAGTGCATCGAACCAGTACGAGCAGTACTTC
clone size: NA
V gene: TRBV20-1
J gene: TRBJ2-7
D gene: NA

CDR3 protein: CATNPGQGANEKLFF
CDR3 DNA: TGTGCCACCAACCCGGGACAGGGGGCTAATGAAAAACTGTTTTTT
clone size: NA
V gene: TRBV15
J gene: TRBJ1-4
D gene: TRBD1

CDR3 protein: CASSLGGHQQFF
CDR3 DNA: TGTGCCAGCAGCTTAGGGGGCCACCAGCAGTTCTTC
clone size: NA
V gene: TRBV11-2
J gene: TRBJ2-1
D gene: NA

CDR3 protein: CASSPRTGRGTEAFF
CDR3 DNA: TGTGCCAGCAGCCCAAGGACAGGGAGAGGTACTGAAGCTTTCTTT
clone size: NA
V gene: TRBV7-9
J gene: TRBJ1-1
D gene: TRBD1

CDR3 protein: CASGIQGETEAFF
CDR3 DNA: TGCGCCAGCGGGATACAGGGAGAGACTGAAGCTTTCTTT
clone size: few
V gene: TRBV5-1
J gene: TRBJ1-1
D gene: NA

CDR3 protein: CASKASGGANAYNEQFF
CDR3 DNA: TGTGCCAGCAAGGCTAGCGGGGGGGCCAACGCCTACAATGAGCAGTTCTTC
clone size: NA
V gene: TRBV2
J gene: TRBJ2-1
D gene: TRBD2